This T cell receptor (beta chain) was identified during a study of blood T cell repertoires in COVID-19 (dated by TCRdb to about 2020). Background for the entire study: The collaborator samples originated in the United States, Italy and Spain and spanned the acute and convalescent phases of COVID-19. The prospective study material was composed of cDNA or gDNA derived from T cells, B-cell-depleted T cells, or PBMCs. Subjects who had been exposed to COVID-19, were actively infected with it, or had recovered from it provided the deeply sampled blood TCRbeta repertoires that made up the dataset. A freely available public database, intended as a resource for researchers studying the immune response to SARS-CoV-2, is where the repertoires were released. The samples were drawn from the first 160 participants of the ongoing ImmuneRACE study and from over a thousand subjects provided by 6 global collaborators. The sample metadata nearly always contained a de-identified subject ID, COVID-19 status, age in years and sex. Where available, HLA class I and class II types were taken from metadata supplied by the sample provider and were not determined by assay-based typing. On the study overall, not on this receptor specifically: Clinical and demographic metadata were provided uncurated, with the amount varying by source and participant.

TCRbeta CDR3 regions were amplified from genomic DNA using the immunoSEQ Assay, a bias-controlled multiplex PCR. On the study's bioinformatics: Within the assay, amplification of reference gene primers was used to estimate how many nucleated cells each sample contained. To quantify the absolute abundance of each unique TCRbeta CDR3 rearrangement, sequence reads were collapsed and filtered. For each sample, productive Simpson clonality was calculated as the square root of Simpson's diversity index across productive rearrangements. Held by TCRdb, this immuneACCESS table contains in-frame sequences only and omits some clones. Under half of the omission traces to an unresolved V gene where checked; the cause of the rest is unknown. D and trimming come from the DNA, and the V and J calls and clone size come from that table. Within this sample are around 170,000 clones, with roughly four fifths of them counted one time only. The ten largest make up under 7.5% of the sample.

This clone was seen once. This clone's antigen is unknown. Base qualities are not recorded, but no much larger clone differs from it by a single base. The CDR3 spans 14 residues, from the cysteine through the phenylalanine. The kept DNA is CDR3 alone, 42 bases in frame from the first base. From the germline V gene (reference sequence), CDR1 is LNHDA and CDR2 is SQIVND. The V end loses 7 bases and the J end loses 2 bases, and a stretch of 14 bases separates them. Collaborating institutions collected whole blood in K2EDTA tubes following their own protocols. For TCRbeta analysis, collaborators shipped samples in one of three forms: frozen whole blood, isolated PBMCs, or DNA extracted from either of those sample types.

This receptor was obtained from a woman aged 40 to 50 with acute or convalescent COVID-19. The chain was built from TRBV19 and TRBJ1-1, with no confident D gene call. Sequencing was carried out using peripheral blood. The nucleotides are TGTGCCAGTATGGGCATCTCAGACAACACTGAAGCTTTCTTT. This yields the protein CASMGISDNTEAFF.